The rows below give T cell receptor beta chains drawn from one sample of a study of graft-versus-host responses after intestinal transplantation. Repertoires were generated with immunoSEQ multiplex PCR, while TCRdb's copy carries only in-frame clones and drops some. The sample shows around 120,000 clones, approximately 95% of them seen only once. No antigen has been assigned to these receptors. This material consisted of unstimulated CD8+ T cells sorted from spleen or lymph node cells, taken before intestinal transplant. The receptors were sampled from a human donor who received an intestinal transplant. CDR3s include the opening cysteine and the closing phenylalanine or tryptophan. D genes are given only for firm matches. Rows give clone size only sometimes, using once, few, many, or a class for an expanded clone.

clone_size j_call v_call d_call cdr3_aa cdr3_nt
few TRBJ2-1 TRBV28 . CASSFSEQFF TGTGCCAGCAGTTTTAGTGAGCAGTTCTTC
. TRBJ2-7 TRBV6-1 . CASSGPSLYEQYF TGTGCCAGCAGTGGGCCTAGCCTATACGAGCAGTACTTC
. TRBJ2-7 TRBV7-2 TRBD2 CASSPRGLAGGPLYEQYF TGTGCCAGCAGCCCACGGGGACTAGCGGGAGGGCCCCTCTACGAGCAGTACTTC
. TRBJ1-1 TRBV9 . CASSVTGGTEAFF TGTGCCAGCAGCGTTACAGGCGGCACTGAAGCTTTCTTT
. TRBJ2-1 TRBV4-3 TRBD2 CASSQNSGRARNEQFF TGCGCCAGCAGCCAAAATAGCGGGAGGGCCCGTAATGAGCAGTTCTTC
. TRBJ2-7 TRBV5-6 . CASSVTENHYEQYF TGTGCCAGCAGCGTGACGGAAAACCACTACGAGCAGTACTTC
. TRBJ2-5 TRBV6-1 . CASREWPEETQYF TGTGCCAGCAGAGAGTGGCCCGAAGAGACCCAGTACTTC
. TRBJ1-4 TRBV5-6 . CASSSAVSDPNEKLFF TGTGCCAGCAGCTCGGCCGTGAGTGATCCCAATGAAAAACTGTTTTTT
. TRBJ2-1 TRBV18 TRBD2 CASSPPRTSGSNYNEQFF TGTGCCAGCTCACCACCGAGGACTAGCGGGAGTAACTACAATGAGCAGTTCTTC
. TRBJ2-1 TRBV2 . CASRDKLNEQFF TGTGCCAGCAGGGACAAGCTAAATGAGCAGTTCTTC
. TRBJ2-7 TRBV4-1 TRBD2 CASSPIAGALYEQYF TGCGCCAGCAGCCCAATAGCGGGGGCCCTATACGAGCAGTACTTC
. TRBJ2-5 TRBV28 . CASSPPGRPKETQYF TGTGCCAGCAGCCCCCCTGGCCGACCGAAAGAGACCCAGTACTTC
. TRBJ1-5 TRBV19 TRBD1 CASSIAFSGGGQPQHF TGTGCCAGTAGTATAGCGTTTTCAGGGGGTGGTCAGCCCCAGCATTTT
. TRBJ2-7 TRBV27 . CASSLPGGYEQYF TGTGCCAGCAGTCTCCCAGGGGGGTACGAGCAGTACTTC
. TRBJ1-1 TRBV10-3 . CAISESANDEAFF TGTGCCATCAGTGAGTCGGCAAACGACGAAGCTTTCTTT
. TRBJ1-1 TRBV7-2 . CASSLRALTVNTEAFF TGTGCCAGCAGCCTCCGCGCCTTGACAGTGAACACTGAAGCTTTCTTT
. TRBJ2-1 TRBV11-3 . CASSLGGWGRNNEQFF TGTGCCAGCAGCTTAGGGGGTTGGGGCCGCAACAATGAGCAGTTCTTC
. TRBJ2-2 TRBV19 . CASSGDVQNTGELFF TGTGCCAGTAGTGGGGACGTGCAGAACACCGGGGAGCTGTTTTTT
once TRBJ2-1 TRBV5-6 . CASSPTQSSYNEQFF TGTGCCAGCAGCCCGACCCAGTCTTCCTACAATGAGCAGTTCTTC
. TRBJ1-4 TRBV13 . CATQGGGPNEKLFF TGTGCCACTCAGGGAGGCGGACCAAATGAAAAACTGTTTTTT
. TRBJ1-5 TRBV9 . CASSVIKGGLISSNQPQHF TGTGCCAGCAGCGTTATTAAAGGGGGGCTTATAAGTAGCAATCAGCCCCAGCATTTT
. TRBJ2-7 TRBV30 . CACQGPSSYEQYF TGCGCTTGTCAGGGGCCTAGCTCCTACGAGCAGTACTTC
. TRBJ2-2 TRBV4-2 . CASSQDGRVGRDTGELFF TGTGCCAGCAGCCAAGATGGCCGGGTAGGGCGGGACACCGGGGAGCTGTTTTTT
. TRBJ2-1 TRBV30 TRBD1 CAWRTGVEGFTNQFF TGTGCCTGGAGGACAGGGGTCGAGGGTTTTACGAACCAGTTCTTC
. TRBJ2-4 TRBV6-6 . CASSGNKVQYF TGTGCCAGCAGTGGGAATAAGGTTCAGTACTTC
. TRBJ2-1 TRBV28 TRBD2 CASSLRLASGRVTYNEQFF TGTGCCAGCAGTTTAAGACTGGCTAGCGGGAGGGTCACCTACAATGAGCAGTTCTTC
. TRBJ2-1 TRBV4-3 TRBD2 CASSLHRLANEQFF TGCGCTAGCAGCCTACATCGACTAGCTAATGAGCAGTTCTTC
. TRBJ2-3 TRBV9 TRBD2 CASSPRLTGGTDTQYF TGTGCCAGCAGCCCACGGCTTACGGGAGGGACAGATACGCAGTATTTT
. TRBJ2-7 TRBV5-1 . CASSSHYYYEQYF TGCGCCAGCAGCTCCCACTACTACTACGAGCAGTACTTC
. TRBJ1-1 TRBV9 . CASSDVEGNTEAFF TGTGCCAGCAGCGACGTGGAGGGGAACACTGAAGCTTTCTTT
. TRBJ2-5 TRBV5-1 . CASSLLGGEDLYF TGCGCCAGCAGCTTGCTTGGAGGGGAGGACCTATACTTC
. TRBJ1-2 TRBV4-3 . CASSQRSLTTANYGYTF TGCGCCAGCAGCCAAAGGTCGTTAACCACTGCTAACTATGGCTACACCTTC
. TRBJ2-1 TRBV9 TRBD2 CASSSGPSGGYNEQFF TGTGCCAGCAGCTCAGGCCCGAGCGGGGGTTACAATGAGCAGTTCTTC
. TRBJ2-7 TRBV27 TRBD1 CASSYRDRSYEQYF TGTGCCAGCAGTTACAGGGACAGATCCTACGAGCAGTACTTC
. TRBJ2-3 TRBV7-2 TRBD1 CASSSSGGLTDTQYF TGTGCCAGCAGCTCCTCAGGGGGCCTCACAGATACGCAGTATTTT
. TRBJ2-7 TRBV7-9 . CASSLAPGASYEQYF TGTGCCAGCAGCTTAGCCCCGGGAGCCTCCTACGAGCAGTACTTC
. TRBJ2-7 TRBV15 TRBD2 CATSSPMGEGPGDHEQYF TGTGCCACCAGCAGCCCAATGGGGGAGGGCCCCGGAGACCACGAGCAGTACTTC
. TRBJ2-1 TRBV11-3 . CASSSTSLRGEQFF TGTGCCAGCAGCTCGACTAGTCTACGGGGTGAGCAGTTCTTC
. TRBJ1-6 TRBV5-6 . CASSLGRGSPLHF TGTGCCAGCAGCTTAGGCAGGGGATCACCCCTCCACTTT
. TRBJ1-1 TRBV2 . CASGDTMNTEAFF TGTGCCAGCGGGGACACTATGAACACTGAAGCTTTCTTT
. TRBJ2-7 TRBV15 . CATSRDGGVTYEQYF TGTGCCACCAGCAGAGACGGCGGGGTCACCTACGAGCAGTACTTC
. TRBJ1-2 TRBV29-1 . CSVERGINYGYTF TGCAGCGTTGAGAGGGGTATTAACTATGGCTACACCTTC
. TRBJ2-1 TRBV12-5 . CASGLVLTGDTYNEQFF TGTGCTAGTGGTTTGGTACTAACGGGAGATACCTACAATGAGCAGTTCTTC
. TRBJ2-3 TRBV6-5 TRBD1 CASSYSTGGITDTQYF TGTGCCAGCAGTTACTCGACAGGGGGCATCACAGATACGCAGTATTTT
few TRBJ2-1 TRBV28 TRBD2 CASSTHISSGPYNEQFF TGTGCCAGCAGTACCCATATTTCTAGCGGGCCCTACAATGAGCAGTTCTTC
. TRBJ2-7 TRBV4-1 . CASSPGSYEQYF TGCGCCAGCAGCCCCGGTTCCTACGAGCAGTACTTC
. TRBJ2-3 TRBV9 TRBD2 CASSPGAGGLWDTQYF TGTGCCAGCAGCCCAGGCGCGGGAGGGCTTTGGGATACGCAGTATTTT
. TRBJ2-7 TRBV4-1 . CASSYRSIFRYEQYF TGCGCCAGCAGCTACAGGTCGATCTTTCGGTACGAGCAGTACTTC
. TRBJ1-2 TRBV7-8 TRBD1 CASSIEGTGRSYGYTF TGTGCCAGCAGCATAGAGGGGACAGGGAGAAGCTATGGCTACACCTTC
. TRBJ1-1 TRBV27 . CASGLRPNTEAFF TGTGCCAGCGGGCTTCGCCCAAACACTGAAGCTTTCTTT
. TRBJ2-2 TRBV4-3 TRBD2 CASSQGTSWFEAGELFF TGCGCCAGCAGCCAAGGGACTAGTTGGTTTGAGGCCGGGGAGCTGTTTTTT
. TRBJ1-1 TRBV19 TRBD1 CASSPGQEGTEAFF TGTGCCAGTAGTCCGGGACAGGAGGGCACTGAAGCTTTCTTT
. TRBJ2-2 TRBV7-2 TRBD1 CASSTGVAGELFF TGTGCCAGCAGCACAGGGGTGGCCGGGGAGCTGTTTTTT
. TRBJ2-2 TRBV9 . CASSFRTEYTGELFF TGTGCCAGCAGCTTCCGGACAGAGTACACCGGGGAGCTGTTTTTT
. TRBJ1-1 TRBV27 . CASNQGTEAFF TGTGCCAGCAATCAGGGCACTGAAGCTTTCTTT
once TRBJ2-7 TRBV6-6 . CASSFDISYEQYF TGTGCCAGCAGTTTTGACATATCCTACGAGCAGTACTTC
few TRBJ2-1 TRBV28 TRBD2 CASSSAISGSSYNEQFF TGTGCCAGCAGTTCAGCAATTAGCGGGAGCTCCTACAATGAGCAGTTCTTC
. TRBJ2-3 TRBV27 TRBD2 CASGTRGVDTQYF TGTGCCAGCGGGACTAGAGGAGTAGATACGCAGTATTTT
. TRBJ1-1 TRBV19 . CASSIDLRNRNTEAFF TGTGCCAGTAGTATAGACCTCCGTAATAGGAACACTGAAGCTTTCTTT